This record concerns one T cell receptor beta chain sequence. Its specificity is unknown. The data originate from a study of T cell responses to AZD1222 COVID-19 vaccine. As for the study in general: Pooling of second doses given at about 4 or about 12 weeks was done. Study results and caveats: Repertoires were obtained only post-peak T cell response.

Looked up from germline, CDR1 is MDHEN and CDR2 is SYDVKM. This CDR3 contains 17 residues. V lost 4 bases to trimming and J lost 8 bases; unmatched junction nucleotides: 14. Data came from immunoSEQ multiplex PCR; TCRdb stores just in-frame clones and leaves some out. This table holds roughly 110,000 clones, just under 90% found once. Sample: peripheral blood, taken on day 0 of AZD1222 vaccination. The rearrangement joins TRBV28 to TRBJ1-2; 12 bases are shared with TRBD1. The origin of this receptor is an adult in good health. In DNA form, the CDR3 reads TGTGCCAGCAGTTCGCCCGGGACAGGGGGCGGCCTAGGGGGCTACACCTTC. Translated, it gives CASSSPGTGGGLGGYTF.